The present entry profiles one T cell receptor beta chain with its context. The sample comes from a study of OX40 agonist ivuxolimab in advanced cancers. As for the study in general: Patients were about 83% male with ages roughly 20 to 90, mean around 58. One patient with hepatocellular carcinoma and two with cutaneous melanoma, three in all, had partial responses.

TCRdb's table, derived via immunoSEQ multiplex PCR, lists solely in-frame clones and lacks some. The sample carries about 33,000 clones, 79% recorded once. V lost 0 bases, J lost 9 bases, and 6 bases stayed unmatched. Germline values: CDR1 MGHRA, CDR2 YSYEKL. CDR3 length: 15 residues. If patients had autoimmune disease history or systemic immunosuppression, they were excluded. The specimen was CD4+ or CD8+ T cells sorted from blood, collected in a trial of the OX40 agonist ivuxolimab. This chain joins TRBV4-1 and TRBJ2-1, with 9 bases lining up with TRBD2. The sequence was collected from an adult with an advanced solid tumor such as melanoma, head and neck, liver or kidney cancer. CDR3: CASSQDAGGFGEQFF. In DNA, the CDR3 is TGCGCCAGCAGCCAAGACGCGGGGGGGTTCGGTGAGCAGTTCTTC.